These 32 T cell receptor beta chains came from one sample sequenced in a study of blood T cell repertoires in COVID-19. TCRdb's copy holds only in-frame clones and misses some; the assay was immunoSEQ multiplex PCR. Counted here are approximately 150,000 clones, roughly nine tenths occurring once; the ten biggest clones make up 1.5% to 2%. Sequenced sample: peripheral blood. These receptors all stem from a human donor in a cohort sampled during active COVID-19.

This chain joins TRBV2 and TRBJ1-2; a weak D match, TRBD1 (5 bases). V was shortened by 2 bases and J by 4 bases, with 17 bases between the two germline ends. The CDR3 is 16 residues long. The V gene's germline CDR1 is SNHLY and CDR2 FYNNEI. CDR3 residues: CASSEPSHHRGYGYTF. The CDR3, as DNA: TGTGCCAGCAGTGAACCAAGTCACCATAGGGGCTATGGCTACACCTTC. The full variable domain, with the rest looked up from reference TRBV2 and TRBJ1-2, is EPEVTQTPSHQVTQMGQEVILRCVPISNHLYFYWYRQILGQKVEFLVSFYNNEISEKSEIFDDQFSVERPDGSNFTLKIRSTKLEDSAMYFCASSEPSHHRGYGYTFGSGTRLTVV.

The rearrangement joins TRBV7-3 to TRBJ1-1, with unresolved D. The CDR3 has 16 residues. V was clipped by 0 bases and J by 1 base, with 12 bases between them. Germline values: CDR1 SGHTA, CDR2 FQGTGA. The CDR3 DNA follows: TGTGCCAGCAGCTTAACGCCGGGAAACAGGAACACTGAAGCTTTCTTT. Its translation is CASSLTPGNRNTEAFF.

V gene TRBV6-5 combines with J gene TRBJ1-5; TRBD1 matches at 7 bases. The length of the CDR3 is 14 residues. Germline V gene data show CDR1 as MNHEY and CDR2 as SVGAGI. The V and J ends lost 5 bases and 9 bases, in that order; junction bases with no gene match: 10. CDR3 DNA: TGTGCCAGCAGTATACAGGGGATCACCGGGCCCCAGCATTTT. Amino acid sequence: CASSIQGITGPQHF.

The rearrangement joins TRBV6-5 to TRBJ2-2; possibly TRBD2 for D (6 bases). The ends were cut back, 3 bases at V and 8 bases at J, with 10 bases in the middle. The CDR3 extends over 13 amino acids. The germline V gene encodes CDR1 MNHEY and CDR2 SVGAGI. The chain's CDR3 is CASSYSAGGELFF. DNA for the CDR3: TGTGCCAGCAGTTATTCGGCGGGGGGGGAGCTGTTTTTT.

This clone was picked up one time. The rearrangement uses TRBV7-3 and TRBJ2-5, with 10 bases aligning to TRBD2. V lost 5 bases, J lost 5 bases, and 2 bases stayed unmatched. CDR1 SGHTA and CDR2 FQGTGA come from the germline V gene. CDR3 length equals 13 residues. DNA of the CDR3: TGTGCCAGCAGCGTGGGACTAGCGGAGACCCAGTACTTC. Encoded protein: CASSVGLAETQYF.

This clone was recorded only once. The rearrangement links TRBV18 to TRBJ1-3; D call uncertain. This CDR3 region has 16 residues. Trimming took off 2 bases at V and 4 bases at J, with 15 bases between the two ends. CDR1 is KGHSH and CDR2 is LQKENI in the germline V gene. CDR3 in DNA: TGTGCCAGCTCACCAGGGCAGAAAACTCTCGGAAACACCATATATTTT. Residues: CASSPGQKTLGNTIYF.

The gene calls are TRBV3-1 (or the pseudogene TRBV3-2) and TRBJ1-4; D gene ambiguous. The CDR3 has 14 residues. Trimming took off 1 base at V and 8 bases at J, with 11 bases between the two ends. In germline, CDR1 is LGHDT, CDR2 YNNKEL (reference sequence). Here the CDR3 reads CASSQGANNEKLFF. Written as DNA, the CDR3 is TGTGCCAGCAGCCAAGGGGCGAACAACGAAAAACTGTTTTTT.

This clone was observed a single time. This chain connects TRBV7-6 to TRBJ2-7; no reliable D call. Germline V gene data show CDR1 as SGHVS and CDR2 as FNYEAQ. The germline V and J ends were trimmed by 1 base and 0 bases, with 10 bases remaining between them. This CDR3 has 15 amino acids. The CDR3 DNA reads TGTGCCAGCAGCTTAGAGCCGGAGAGCTCCTACGAGCAGTACTTC. Translated: CASSLEPESSYEQYF.

The rearrangement links TRBV5-1 to TRBJ1-1; TRBD1 agrees at 7 bases. Germline CDR1 and CDR2: SGHRS and YFSETQ. J was trimmed by 5 bases and V by 0 bases; bases with no gene match: 4. The CDR3 sequence is 14 residues long. CDR3 amino acids: CASSLVTGDTEAFF. The CDR3 bases are TGCGCCAGCAGCTTGGTTACAGGGGATACTGAAGCTTTCTTT.

This chain connects TRBV7-6 to TRBJ1-3; D perhaps matches TRBD1 (6 bases). This CDR3 is 19 amino acids long. Deletions cut 4 bases from V and 0 bases from J, with 22 bases between. Germline loops: CDR1 SGHVS, CDR2 FNYEAQ. This CDR3 is CASSSEEGVLFNSGNTIYF. The CDR3 DNA reads as TGTGCCAGCAGCTCCGAAGAGGGGGTTCTATTCAACTCTGGAAACACCATATATTTT.

The chain has TRBV6-6 and TRBJ2-3; 9 bases match TRBD2. There are 15 residues in the CDR3. J gave up 1 base and V 5 bases, and 4 bases lay outside the gene matches. From germline, CDR1 is MNHNY and CDR2 SVGAGI (reference sequence). The CDR3 reads CASSLSGGRTDTQYF. The DNA of the CDR3 is TGTGCCAGCAGTCTAAGCGGGGGGCGCACAGATACGCAGTATTTT.

The V gene is TRBV27, the J gene TRBJ2-5, with 9 bases fitting TRBD1. V shed 6 bases, J shed 3 bases, and the junction held 2 bases outside the gene matches. This CDR3 is 13 amino acids long. CDR1 is MNHEY and CDR2 is SMNVEV in the germline V gene (reference sequence). The CDR3 sequence is CASRRTGEETQYF. The CDR3 coding sequence is TGTGCCAGCAGGCGGACAGGGGAAGAGACCCAGTACTTC.

The chain is built from TRBV24-1 and TRBJ2-1; a weak D match, TRBD2 (5 bases). CDR1 KGHDR and CDR2 SFDVKD come from the germline V gene. The CDR3 covers 13 residues. Between the trimmed V and J ends, which lost 0 bases and 10 bases, there was a span of 9 bases. CDR3 in amino acids: CATSDLHGEEQFF. In DNA, the CDR3 is TGTGCCACCAGTGATTTGCACGGGGAAGAGCAGTTCTTC.

This chain uses TRBV11-2 with TRBJ2-7; 11 bases fit TRBD2. CDR3 size: 17 residues. CDR1 is SGHAT, CDR2 FQNNGV, per germline. The trim removed 0 bases at V and 6 bases at J, leaving 10 bases unmatched. CDR3 DNA: TGTGCCAGCAGCTTAGATGTACCTAGCGGGGGGCCGGCCGAGCAGTACTTC. As protein: CASSLDVPSGGPAEQYF.

V gene TRBV2 combines with J gene TRBJ2-7, with 8 bases that match TRBD1. The germline gives CDR1 SNHLY, CDR2 FYNNEI. The CDR3 contains 13 residues. The ends lost 6 bases at V and 3 bases at J; junction bases unmatched: 4. The CDR3 loop reads CASREGQDYEQYF. The CDR3, as DNA: TGTGCCAGCAGGGAGGGACAGGACTACGAGCAGTACTTC.

The sample holds one count of this clone. This chain uses TRBV19 with TRBJ1-2; D remains unclear. Trimming removed 0 bases from V and 4 bases from J, with 12 bases in between. This CDR3 has 15 amino acids. Per the germline V gene, CDR1 is LNHDA and CDR2 is SQIVND (reference sequence). CDR3 protein: CASSIELEVSYGYTF. The CDR3 region has the DNA TGTGCCAGTAGTATAGAATTGGAGGTCAGCTATGGCTACACCTTC. The full variable domain, its missing parts supplied by reference TRBV19 and TRBJ1-2, is DGGITQSPKYLFRKEGQNVTLSCEQNLNHDAMYWYRQDPGQGLRLIYYSQIVNDFQKGDIAEGYSVSREKKESFPLTVTSAQKNPTAFYLCASSIELEVSYGYTFGSGTRLTVV.

The V call is TRBV5-1, the J call TRBJ1-3, with D maybe TRBD1 (6 bases). CDR1 SGHRS and CDR2 YFSETQ come from the germline V gene. Trimming cost V 4 bases and J 1 base, with 9 bases left between them. This CDR3 comprises 14 residues. CDR3 residues: CASSATGSGNTIYF. For the CDR3, the DNA is TGCGCCAGCAGCGCCACAGGGTCTGGAAACACCATATATTTT.

V usage is TRBV9 and J usage is TRBJ1-1; D might be TRBD1 (6 bases). Germline CDR1 reads SGDLS; CDR2 reads YYNGEE. The V end was cut by 2 bases, the J end by 5 bases, with 10 bases between. The CDR3 totals 13 residues. The chain's CDR3 is CASSVQGNTEAFF. In nucleotides, the CDR3 is TGTGCCAGCAGCGTCCAGGGGAATACTGAAGCTTTCTTT.

The chain joins TRBV7-3 to TRBJ1-6, with a weak D call TRBD1 (5 bases). Germline V gives CDR1 SGHTA, CDR2 FQGTGA. Trimming shortened V by 0 bases and J by 8 bases, and 8 bases separated the two germline ends. The CDR3 consists of 14 residues. CDR3 amino acids: CASSLTGDDSPLHF. CDR3 nucleotide sequence: TGTGCCAGCAGCTTAACAGGGGATGATTCACCCCTCCACTTT.

This sequence joins TRBV4-3 and TRBJ2-1; no firm D call. Trimming removed 0 bases from V and 5 bases from J, with 11 bases in between. CDR3 length: 15 residues. The germline V gene has CDR1 LGHNA and CDR2 YSLEER. CDR3 DNA sequence: TGCGCCAGCAGCCAAGAGGCAGGTATCAACAATGAGCAGTTCTTC. Its translation is CASSQEAGINNEQFF.

This clone has just a few counts. The genes are TRBV10-1 and TRBJ1-2, with 9 nucleotides matching TRBD1. The V segment lost 10 bases and the J segment 4 bases; nucleotides outside the gene matches: 10. This CDR3 contains 14 residues. CDR1 is WNHNN and CDR2 is SYGVQD in the germline V gene (reference sequence). In nucleotides, the CDR3 is TGCGCCACGGAGGACAGGGGCGTATCCTATGGCTACACCTTC. Encoded protein: CATEDRGVSYGYTF.

V and J are TRBV5-1 and TRBJ1-1, with D hard to call. The germline V gene has CDR1 SGHRS and CDR2 YFSETQ. The CDR3 sequence is 14 residues long. The V and J ends lost 4 bases and 0 bases respectively, with 10 bases between them. Here the CDR3 DNA reads TGCGCCAGCAGCCCGGGGTCTTTGAACACTGAAGCTTTCTTT. It translates to CASSPGSLNTEAFF.

The rearrangement uses TRBV2 and TRBJ2-1; 9 positions match TRBD2. Germline-derived CDR1 and CDR2 are SNHLY and FYNNEI. V was clipped by 8 bases and J by 8 bases; unmatched bases: 13. The length of the CDR3 is 15 residues. In DNA form, the CDR3 reads TGTGCCAGCTCAATCGGGCGGGGGGGCCGATATGAGCAGTTCTTC. Amino acid sequence: CASSIGRGGRYEQFF.

The V and J genes are TRBV19 and TRBJ1-2; TRBD1 is a possible D gene (6 bases). V shed 5 bases and J shed 3 bases, with 16 bases lying between them. The CDR3 runs to 15 residues. CDR1 and CDR2 from the germline V gene are LNHDA and SQIVND (reference sequence). DNA for the CDR3: TGTGCCAGTAGTCCGCGGAGGGGGGGCGACTATGGCTACACCTTC. Its translation: CASSPRRGGDYGYTF.

The chain has TRBV18 and TRBJ1-1; no firm D call. CDR3 size: 14 residues. Trimming stripped 2 bases from V and 3 bases from J, with 10 bases between. Germline CDR1 is KGHSH and CDR2 is LQKENI. The DNA of the CDR3 is TGTGCCAGCTCACCAACTAGCCCGGACACTGAAGCTTTCTTT. Residues: CASSPTSPDTEAFF.

The genes are TRBV19 and TRBJ2-7; D perhaps matches TRBD1 (5 bases). CDR3 length: 15 amino acids. CDR1 and CDR2 from the germline V gene are LNHDA and SQIVND (reference sequence). With 1 base removed from V and 0 bases from J, the gap between germline ends came to 10 bases. In DNA, the CDR3 is TGTGCCAGTAGTATAGTAGGGGCGAGCTCCTACGAGCAGTACTTC. The encoded protein is CASSIVGASSYEQYF.

This chain joins TRBV6-5 and TRBJ1-2; D is possibly TRBD1 (5 bases). From germline, CDR1 is MNHEY and CDR2 SVGAGI. The CDR3 consists of 13 residues. Trimming took 6 bases from V and 2 from J, leaving 10 bases between them. This CDR3 reads CASRARGNYGYTF. CDR3 in DNA: TGTGCCAGCAGGGCCCGGGGGAACTATGGCTACACCTTC.

This clone was recorded only once. The V and J genes are TRBV6-1 and TRBJ2-6; D unresolved. Germline V gene sequence: CDR1 MNHNS, CDR2 SASEGT. The CDR3 contains 15 residues. V dropped 2 bases and J dropped 1 base, with 6 bases sitting between them. The CDR3 protein is CASSEIRSGANVLTF. The DNA for the CDR3 is TGTGCCAGCAGTGAAATACGGTCTGGGGCCAACGTCCTGACTTTC.

The CDR3 DNA sequence: TGTGCCAGCAGTTTTTGGACAGGAGATACGCAGTATTTT. Translated: CASSFWTGDTQYF. This rearrangement joins TRBV12-3 or TRBV12-4 to TRBJ2-3; 7 bases map to TRBD1. The CDR3 extends over 13 amino acids. With 3 bases clipped from V and 5 bases from J, the junction kept 2 bases outside the gene matches.

CDR3 residues: CASSEAGTGGRRGYTF. The DNA for the CDR3 is TGTGCCAGCAGCGAGGCGGGGACAGGAGGCCGTCGGGGCTACACCTTC. This chain connects TRBV5-4 to TRBJ1-2; TRBD1 aligns across 8 bases. Germline assignment: CDR1 SGHNT and CDR2 YYREEE (reference sequence). Trimming at V came to 4 bases and at J to 8 bases, leaving 16 bases not matched to a gene. The CDR3 length is 16 residues. Supplemented by reference TRBV5-4 and TRBJ1-2, the full variable domain reads ETGVTQSPTHLIKTRGQQVTLRCSSQSGHNTVSWYQQALGQGPQFIFQYYREEENGRGNFPPRFSGLQFPNYSSELNVNALELDDSALYLCASSEAGTGGRRGYTFGSGTRLTVV.

This clone was seen more than once but under ten times. This chain joins TRBV6-1 and TRBJ1-4; tentative D call: TRBD1 (5 bases). There are 15 residues in the CDR3. Germline V gives CDR1 MNHNS, CDR2 SASEGT. V dropped 3 bases and J dropped 7 bases, with 15 bases sitting between them. The CDR3 protein is CASSDETGGGEKLFF. For the CDR3, the DNA is TGTGCCAGCAGTGATGAGACGGGGGGAGGTGAAAAACTGTTTTTT.

This chain links TRBV5-1 with TRBJ1-2; possible D gene TRBD1, 5 bases. CDR1 is SGHRS, CDR2 YFSETQ, per germline. V was trimmed by 2 bases and J by 6 bases, leaving 11 bases between them. The CDR3 spans 13 residues. This CDR3 reads CASSLPGHDGYTF. The CDR3 bases are TGCGCCAGCAGCTTACCAGGGCACGATGGCTACACCTTC.